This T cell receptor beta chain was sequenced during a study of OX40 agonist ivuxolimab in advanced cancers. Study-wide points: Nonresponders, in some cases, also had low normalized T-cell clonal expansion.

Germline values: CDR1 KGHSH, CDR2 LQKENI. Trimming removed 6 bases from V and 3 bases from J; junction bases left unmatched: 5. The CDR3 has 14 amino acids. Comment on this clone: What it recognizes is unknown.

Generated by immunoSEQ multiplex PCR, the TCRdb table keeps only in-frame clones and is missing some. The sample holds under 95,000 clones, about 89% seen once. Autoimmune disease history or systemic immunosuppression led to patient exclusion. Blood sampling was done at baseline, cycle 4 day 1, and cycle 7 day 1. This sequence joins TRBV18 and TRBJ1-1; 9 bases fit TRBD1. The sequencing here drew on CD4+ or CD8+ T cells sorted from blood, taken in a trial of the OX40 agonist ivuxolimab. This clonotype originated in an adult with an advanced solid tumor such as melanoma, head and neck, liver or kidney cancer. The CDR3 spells CASSPGTGYTEAFF. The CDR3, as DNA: TGTGCCAGCTCTCCTGGGACAGGGTACACTGAAGCTTTCTTT.